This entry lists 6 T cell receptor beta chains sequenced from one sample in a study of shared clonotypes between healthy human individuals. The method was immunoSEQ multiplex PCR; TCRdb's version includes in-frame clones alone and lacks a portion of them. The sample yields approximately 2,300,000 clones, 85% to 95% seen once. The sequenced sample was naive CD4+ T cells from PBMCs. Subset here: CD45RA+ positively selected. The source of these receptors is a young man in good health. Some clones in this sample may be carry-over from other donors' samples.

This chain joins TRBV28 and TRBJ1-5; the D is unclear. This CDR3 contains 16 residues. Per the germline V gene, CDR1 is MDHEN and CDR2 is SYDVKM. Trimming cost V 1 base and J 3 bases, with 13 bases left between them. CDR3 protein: CASSLSLRALNQPQHF. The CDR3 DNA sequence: TGTGCCAGCAGTTTATCGTTACGGGCTCTCAATCAGCCCCAGCATTTT.

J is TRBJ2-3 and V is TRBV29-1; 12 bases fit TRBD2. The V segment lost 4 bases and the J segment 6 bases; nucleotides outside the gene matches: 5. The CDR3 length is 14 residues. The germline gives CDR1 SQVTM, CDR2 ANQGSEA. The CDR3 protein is CSVVRTSGMDTQYF. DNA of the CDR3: TGCAGCGTTGTAAGGACTAGCGGGATGGATACGCAGTATTTT.

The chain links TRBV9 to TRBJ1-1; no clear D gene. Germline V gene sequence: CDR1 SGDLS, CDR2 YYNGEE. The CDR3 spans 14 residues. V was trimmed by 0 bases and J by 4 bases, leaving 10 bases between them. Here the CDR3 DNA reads TGTGCCAGCAGCGTAGTTTCCGAGGGCACTGAAGCTTTCTTT. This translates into CASSVVSEGTEAFF.

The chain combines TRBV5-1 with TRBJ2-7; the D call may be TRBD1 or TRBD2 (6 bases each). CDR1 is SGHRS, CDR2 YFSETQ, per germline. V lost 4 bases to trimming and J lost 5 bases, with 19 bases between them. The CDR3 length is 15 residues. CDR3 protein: CASSAGGHNRDEQYF. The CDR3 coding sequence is TGCGCCAGCAGCGCCGGGGGACACAATCGCGACGAGCAGTACTTC.

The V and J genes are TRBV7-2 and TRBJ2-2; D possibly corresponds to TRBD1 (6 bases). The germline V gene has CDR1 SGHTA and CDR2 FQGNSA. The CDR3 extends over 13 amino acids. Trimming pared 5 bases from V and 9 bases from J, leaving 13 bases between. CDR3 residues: CASSLSQGRELFF. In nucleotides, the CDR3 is TGTGCCAGCAGCCTGTCGCAGGGGCGGGAGCTGTTTTTT.

The CDR3 here is CASSEGQDTEAFF. In nucleotides, the CDR3 is TGTGCCAGCAGCGAGGGACAAGACACTGAAGCTTTCTTT. The chain has TRBV5-4 and TRBJ1-1; the D gene is possibly TRBD1 (6 bases). CDR3 length: 13 residues. CDR1 SGHNT and CDR2 YYREEE come from the germline V gene (reference sequence). V dropped 4 bases and J dropped 3 bases, with 10 bases sitting between them.